This paragraph covers one TCR beta chain sequence. The target antigen is unknown. Researchers prepared the TRB cDNA libraries using 5' RACE with UMI labels. TCRdb re-called the 5' RACE reads; every CDR3 protein appears as one record, without DNA. Its table lists 130,000 or so distinct CDR3 sequences. The germline CDR1 and CDR2 sequences are SGHVS and FNYEAQ. The CDR3 length is 16 residues. The sample is drawn from a study of CXCR3-negative and CXCR3-positive naive CD8 T cells. General study findings and limits: For the naive subsets, surface CD5 was similar, and TCR strength was inferred from TRB CDR3 properties. More hydrophobic TRB CDR3s occurred in CXCR3-positive than in CXCR3-negative naive cells. Both naive subsets showed comparably high diversity, and memory CD8+ cells showed much lower diversity.

Source material: naive CXCR3- CD8+ T cells from blood. Regarding subset: CD45RO-CCR7+CD27+CD95- naive CD8+ T cells lacking CXCR3 (TNR3-). This clonotype was obtained from a human donor in good health. Some clones in this sample may be carry-over from other donors' samples. The J gene is TRBJ2-2, the V gene TRBV7-6; as DNA is missing, the TRBD1 call by TCRdb cannot be tested. The CDR3 region is CASSSSDPGWGGELFF.